This T cell receptor beta chain was retrieved from a study of monozygotic twins with inflammatory bowel disease. Whole-study findings and limits: IBD patients had lower TCRbeta diversity (inverse Simpson) than healthy co-twins.

This CDR3 is 14 amino acids long. A note on this clonotype: As yet, its antigen is unknown.

Per TCR library, approximately 3,500 ng of total RNA was used. TCRdb re-called the 5' RACE reads; every CDR3 protein appears as one record, without DNA. The sample table sets out 350,000 to 500,000 distinct CDR3 sequences. Material: blood. The clonotype originates from a human donor with ulcerative colitis or Crohn's disease, or a healthy co-twin of an affected twin (not recorded which). This rearrangement joins TRBV12-3 or TRBV12-4 to TRBJ1-1; TCRdb picks TRBD1, but there is no DNA to check that call. CDR3 amino acids: CASSPTGPYNGAFF.